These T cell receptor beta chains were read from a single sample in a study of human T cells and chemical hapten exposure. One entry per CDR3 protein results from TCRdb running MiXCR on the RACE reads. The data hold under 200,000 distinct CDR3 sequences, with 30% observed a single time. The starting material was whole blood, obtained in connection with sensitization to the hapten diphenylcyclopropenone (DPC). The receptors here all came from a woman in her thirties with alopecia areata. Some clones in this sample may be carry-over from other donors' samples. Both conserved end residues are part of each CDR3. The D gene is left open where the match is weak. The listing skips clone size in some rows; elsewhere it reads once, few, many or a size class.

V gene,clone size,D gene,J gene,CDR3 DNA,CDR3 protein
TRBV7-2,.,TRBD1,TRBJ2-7,TGTGCCAGCAGCTTAATGCGCAGGGGGTACGAGCAGTACTTC,CASSLMRRGYEQYF
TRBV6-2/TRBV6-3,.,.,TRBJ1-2,TGTGCCAGCTTTACGCCAGGCGATGGCTACACCTTC,CASFTPGDGYTF
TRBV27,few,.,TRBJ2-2,TGTGCCAGCAGTTTATCTTCAGAACACCGGGAGCTGTTTTTT,CASSLSSEHRELFF
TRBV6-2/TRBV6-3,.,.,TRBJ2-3,TGTGCCAGCAGATTGGCTAGCGGCACAGATACGCAGTATTTT,CASRLASGTDTQYF
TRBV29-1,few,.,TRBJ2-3,TGCAGCGTTGACCCAGGTTCAGGGACAGATACGCAGTATTTT,CSVDPGSGTDTQYF
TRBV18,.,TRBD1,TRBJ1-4,TGTGCCAGCTCACCACGGACAGGATTAAATGAAAAACTGTTTTTT,CASSPRTGLNEKLFF
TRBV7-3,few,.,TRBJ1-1,TGTGCCAGCAGCCGAGGGGAAGGTGAAGCTTTCTTT,CASSRGEGEAFF
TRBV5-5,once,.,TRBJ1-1,TGTGCCAGCAGCCAGAATGTAGGGAAAGCTTTCTTT,CASSQNVGKAFF
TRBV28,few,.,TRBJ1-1,TGTGCCAGCAGTCGGCCTTCGGGGGTCGGGATGAACACTGAAGCTTTCTTT,CASSRPSGVGMNTEAFF
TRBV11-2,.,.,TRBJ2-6,TGTGCCAGCAGCTTGGCGTGGGACCTATCTGGGGCCAACGTCCTGACTTTC,CASSLAWDLSGANVLTF
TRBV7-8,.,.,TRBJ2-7,TGTGCCAGCAGCTTAGGGGACCAGGGGTACGAGCAGTACTTC,CASSLGDQGYEQYF
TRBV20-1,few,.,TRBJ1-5,TGCAGTGCTAGTAATTGGCAGGGTAACAATCAGCCCCAGCATTTT,CSASNWQGNNQPQHF
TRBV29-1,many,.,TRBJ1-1,TGCAGCGTTGAAGATGGGGGCGCTGACGCTTTCTTT,CSVEDGGADAFF
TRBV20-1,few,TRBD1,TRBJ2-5,TGCAGTGCTAGACCGACGACAGGGGTGAAGACCCAGTACTTC,CSARPTTGVKTQYF
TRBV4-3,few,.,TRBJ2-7,TGCGCCAGCAGCCAGAGTCAGGGAGCCTCCTACGAGCAGTACTTC,CASSQSQGASYEQYF
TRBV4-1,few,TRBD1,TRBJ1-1,TGCGCCAGCAGCCCGCAGGGGGTAGGCTGGAACACTGAAGCTTTCTTT,CASSPQGVGWNTEAFF
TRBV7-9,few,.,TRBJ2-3,TGTGCCAGCAGCTTAAATCTCCCCACAGATACGCAGTATTTT,CASSLNLPTDTQYF
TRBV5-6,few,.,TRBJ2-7,TGTGCCAGCAGCTTGGGGCCCCGGGACGAGCAGTACTTC,CASSLGPRDEQYF
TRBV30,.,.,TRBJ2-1,TGTGCCTGGAGTGTACGGGTTAGCGGTTTCTCCTACAATGAGCAGTTCTTC,CAWSVRVSGFSYNEQFF
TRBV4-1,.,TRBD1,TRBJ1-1,TGCGCCAGCAGCCAGGACACAGGGGCTAGGGCTGAAGCTTTCTTT,CASSQDTGARAEAFF
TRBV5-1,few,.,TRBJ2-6,TGCGCCAGCAGCCGTGAGGGGGCTGGGGCCAACGTCCTGACTTTC,CASSREGAGANVLTF
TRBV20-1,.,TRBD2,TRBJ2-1,TGCAGTGCTAGTCGGCCTAGCGGGAAGGGTGTGCATCCCCATGAGCAGTTCTTC,CSASRPSGKGVHPHEQFF